This TCR beta chain was retrieved from a study of neoadjuvant nivolumab and ipilimumab in lung cancer (TCRdb year 2020). Concerning the study at large: Nivolumab was administered intravenously at 3 mg/kg on days 1, 15 and 29, and in the combination arm ipilimumab 1 mg/kg was added on day 1 only. The primary trial endpoint was the major pathologic response (MPR) rate in the intention-to-treat population in each study arm. Of the approximately 43 patients with operable NSCLC treated in the trial, around 23 were randomized to nivolumab monotherapy and 21 to nivolumab plus ipilimumab. TCR repertoires in pretherapy (baseline) peripheral blood were compared with TCR repertoires in tumors resected at surgery after neoadjuvant immune checkpoint blockade. Seven patients had matched pretherapy and resected tumor pairs analyzed, with four treated with nivolumab and three with nivolumab plus ipilimumab.

This clone was counted between two and nine times. No cognate antigen has been identified for it. Qualities for individual bases were not recorded, and no much larger clone is one base off. The time point label, read with the paper, signifies: at surgical resection after neoadjuvant nivolumab +/- ipilimumab. The samples were taken from NEOSTAR, a phase 2 randomized trial in operable NSCLC that tested neoadjuvant nivolumab or nivolumab plus ipilimumab, followed by surgery. The library was generated by the immunoSEQ multiplex PCR assay. Per the authors' processing: Richness and clonality were used to summarize the repertoires, and clones that significantly expanded or contracted between pre- and post-therapy samples were identified. TCRdb's version of the immuneACCESS table is confined to in-frame rearrangements and falls short of the full clone set. An unresolved V gene accounts for under half of the shortfall where checked; the remainder is of unknown origin. V and J calls and clone size are given by that table; D and trimming were obtained from the DNA. For this sample there are roughly 34,000 clones; 92% appear just once. Around 2.2% of the sample is in the top ten clones.

The germline V gene sets CDR1 to MNHNS and CDR2 to SASEGT. The CDR3 numbers 11 residues from cysteine through phenylalanine. Just CDR3 DNA is preserved here, 33 bases in frame from base 1. Between the V and J ends, shortened by 5 bases and 4 bases respectively, the junction contains 2 bases. The investigation overall reported the following: There was no significant correlation between TCR clonality and pathologic tumor regression, and just a single major-pathologic-response sample was available for the clonality-regression analysis. Resected tumors had greater TCR richness and clonality than tumor-adjacent uninvolved lung, and increases were observed in more dual-therapy-treated tumors. From pretherapy to surgery, tumor T-cell richness and clonality went up in three of three dual-therapy tumors, versus only two of four nivolumab-treated tumors. Pretherapy blood TCR richness correlated positively with richness in tumors resected after neoadjuvant therapy (Spearman R ~ 0.79). TCR sequencing was performed in a small number of samples.

The sequences come from peripheral blood, collected after neoadjuvant nivolumab, alone or with ipilimumab, at or shortly before surgery. Recombination linked TRBV6-1 to TRBJ2-2, with the identity of the D gene unclear. This TCR came from an adult with non-small cell lung cancer. For the CDR3, the sequence is CASSPTGELFF. The nucleotides read TGTGCCAGCAGTCCCACCGGGGAGCTGTTTTTT.